This TCR beta chain emerged from a study of T cell responses to AZD1222 COVID-19 vaccine. The CDR3 consists of 12 residues. The method was immunoSEQ multiplex PCR; TCRdb's version includes in-frame clones alone and lacks a portion of them. The profile shows roughly 100,000 clones, 90% to 95% of them singletons. V and J are TRBV21-1 and TRBJ2-7. TRBV21-1 corresponds to a pseudogene. Specimen: peripheral blood, collected on day 0 of AZD1222 vaccination. This TCR derives from an adult in good health. The CDR3 region has the DNA TGTGCCAGCAGCTCCTCGCACTACGAGCAGTACTTC. It encodes CASSSSHYEQYF.